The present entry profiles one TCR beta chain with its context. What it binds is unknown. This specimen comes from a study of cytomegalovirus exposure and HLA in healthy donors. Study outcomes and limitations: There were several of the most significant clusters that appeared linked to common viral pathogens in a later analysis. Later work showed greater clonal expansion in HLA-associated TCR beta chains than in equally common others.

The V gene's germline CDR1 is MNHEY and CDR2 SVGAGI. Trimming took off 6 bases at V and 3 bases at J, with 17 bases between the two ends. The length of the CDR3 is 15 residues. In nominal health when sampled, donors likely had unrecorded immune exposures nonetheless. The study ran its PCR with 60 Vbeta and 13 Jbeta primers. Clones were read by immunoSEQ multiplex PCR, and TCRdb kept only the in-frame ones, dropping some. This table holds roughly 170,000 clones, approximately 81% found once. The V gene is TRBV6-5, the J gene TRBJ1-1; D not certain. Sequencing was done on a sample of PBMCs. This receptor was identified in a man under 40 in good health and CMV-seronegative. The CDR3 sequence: CASRQMRERDTEAFF. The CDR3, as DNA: TGTGCCAGCAGGCAGATGAGGGAAAGGGACACTGAAGCTTTCTTT.